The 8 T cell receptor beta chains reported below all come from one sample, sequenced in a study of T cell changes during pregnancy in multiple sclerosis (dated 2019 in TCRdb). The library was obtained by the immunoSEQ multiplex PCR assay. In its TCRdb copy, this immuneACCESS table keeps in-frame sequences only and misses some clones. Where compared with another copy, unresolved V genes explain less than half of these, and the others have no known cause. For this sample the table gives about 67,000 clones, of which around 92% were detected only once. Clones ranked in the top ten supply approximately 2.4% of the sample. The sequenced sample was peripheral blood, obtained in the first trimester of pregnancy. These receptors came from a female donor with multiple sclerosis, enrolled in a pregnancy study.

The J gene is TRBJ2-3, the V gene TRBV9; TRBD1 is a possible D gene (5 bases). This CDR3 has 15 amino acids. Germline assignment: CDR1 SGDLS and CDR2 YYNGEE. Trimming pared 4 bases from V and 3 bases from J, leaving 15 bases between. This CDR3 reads CASSPRAPVTDTQYF. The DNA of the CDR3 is TGTGCCAGCAGCCCCAGGGCCCCGGTAACAGATACGCAGTATTTT.

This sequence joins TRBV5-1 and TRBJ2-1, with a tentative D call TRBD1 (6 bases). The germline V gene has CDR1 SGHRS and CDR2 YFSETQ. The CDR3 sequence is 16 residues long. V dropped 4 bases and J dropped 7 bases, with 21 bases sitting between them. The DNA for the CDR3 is TGCGCCAGCAGCCCGCTGACAGGCGCTAAGTATAATGAGCAGTTCTTC. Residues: CASSPLTGAKYNEQFF.

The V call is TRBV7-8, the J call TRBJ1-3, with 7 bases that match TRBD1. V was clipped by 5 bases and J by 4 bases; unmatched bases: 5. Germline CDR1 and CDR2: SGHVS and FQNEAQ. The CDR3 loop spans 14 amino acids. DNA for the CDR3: TGTGCCAGCAGCGGGGACAGAGCGGGAAACACCATATATTTT. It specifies CASSGDRAGNTIYF.

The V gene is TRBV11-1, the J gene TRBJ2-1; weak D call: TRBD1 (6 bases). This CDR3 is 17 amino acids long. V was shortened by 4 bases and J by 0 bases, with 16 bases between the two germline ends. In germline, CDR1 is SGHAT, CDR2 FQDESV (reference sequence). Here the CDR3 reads CASSSTGQIFSYNEQFF. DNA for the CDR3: TGTGCCAGCAGCTCAACGGGACAAATCTTCTCCTACAATGAGCAGTTCTTC.

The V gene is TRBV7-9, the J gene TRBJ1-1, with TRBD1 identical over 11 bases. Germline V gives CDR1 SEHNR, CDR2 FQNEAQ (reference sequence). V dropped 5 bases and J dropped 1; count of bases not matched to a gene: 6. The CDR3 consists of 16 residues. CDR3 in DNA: TGTGCCAGCAGCGACGGGACAGGGGGTTGGAACACTGAAGCTTTCTTT. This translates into CASSDGTGGWNTEAFF.

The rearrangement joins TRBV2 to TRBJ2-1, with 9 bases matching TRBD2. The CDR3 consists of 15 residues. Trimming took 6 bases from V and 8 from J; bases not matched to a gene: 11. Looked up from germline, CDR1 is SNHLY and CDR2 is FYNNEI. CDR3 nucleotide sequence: TGTGCCAGCAGGGACCAGGCGGGGGGGCTGGATGAGCAGTTCTTC. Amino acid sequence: CASRDQAGGLDEQFF.

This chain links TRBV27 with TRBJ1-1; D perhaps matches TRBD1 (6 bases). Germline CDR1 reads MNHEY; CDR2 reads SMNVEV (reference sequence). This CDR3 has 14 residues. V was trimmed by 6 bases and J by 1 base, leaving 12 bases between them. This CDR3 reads CASSLDRPNTEAFF. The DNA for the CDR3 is TGTGCCAGCAGCTTGGACAGACCGAACACTGAAGCTTTCTTT.

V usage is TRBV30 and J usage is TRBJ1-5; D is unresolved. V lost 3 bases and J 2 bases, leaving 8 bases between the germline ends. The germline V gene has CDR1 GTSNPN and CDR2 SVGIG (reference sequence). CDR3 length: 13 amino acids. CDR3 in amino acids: CAWRADGNQPQHF. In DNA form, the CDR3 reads TGTGCCTGGAGGGCGGATGGCAATCAGCCCCAGCATTTT. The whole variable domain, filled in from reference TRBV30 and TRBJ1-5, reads SQTIHQWPATLVQPVGSPLSLECTVEGTSNPNLYWYRQAAGRGLQLLFYSVGIGQISSEVPQNLSASRPQDRQFILSSKKLLLSDSGFYLCAWRADGNQPQHFGDGTRLSIL.